This TCR beta chain was captured by sequencing in a study of cytomegalovirus exposure and HLA in healthy donors. PCR used 60 Vbeta primers and 13 Jbeta primers. Produced via immunoSEQ multiplex PCR; TCRdb's table is partial and in-frame only. The table shows about 140,000 clones, with 60% to 85% occurring only once. Turning to this clone: Its target is not known.

Study conclusions and caveats: Later analysis associated a missense DCLRE1C variant with TCR beta V- and J-gene trimming. The study dropped some indistinguishable V segments, TRBV6-2 and TRBV6-3 among them. Most subjects' HLA-A and HLA-B alleles were reportedly predicted from TCR beta sequences.

This CDR3 is built from 15 residues. Germline V gene sequence: CDR1 MGHDK, CDR2 SYGVNS. V lost 2 bases and J 0 bases, leaving 10 bases between the germline ends. The sample taken for sequencing was PBMCs. This chain uses TRBV25-1 with TRBJ1-2, with unresolved D. This TCR came from a male donor in good health and CMV-seronegative. CDR3: CASSEGGLANYGYTF. The CDR3 nucleotides read TGTGCCAGCAGTGAAGGAGGTTTGGCTAACTATGGCTACACCTTC.